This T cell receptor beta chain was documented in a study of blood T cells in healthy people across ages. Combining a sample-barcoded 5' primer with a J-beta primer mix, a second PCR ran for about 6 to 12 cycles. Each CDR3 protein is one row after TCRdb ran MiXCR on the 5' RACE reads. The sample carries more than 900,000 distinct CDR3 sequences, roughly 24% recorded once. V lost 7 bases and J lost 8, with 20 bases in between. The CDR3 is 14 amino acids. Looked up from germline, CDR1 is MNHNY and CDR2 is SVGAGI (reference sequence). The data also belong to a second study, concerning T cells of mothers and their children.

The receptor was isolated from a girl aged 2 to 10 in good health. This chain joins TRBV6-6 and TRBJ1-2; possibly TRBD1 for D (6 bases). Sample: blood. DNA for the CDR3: TGTGCCAGCATACTGGAGGAGGGGGTTCCGGGCTACACCTTC. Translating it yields CASILEEGVPGYTF.